The rows below give T cell receptor beta chains drawn from one sample of a study of blood T cell repertoires in COVID-19. The assay was immunoSEQ multiplex PCR, and TCRdb's table has in-frame clones only and misses some. The table has fewer than 350,000 clones, 85% to 90% seen once. The sequencing input was PBMCs or T cells enriched from blood (not recorded which). The receptors stem from a woman aged 18-29 years with acute COVID-19. Each CDR3 is given with its conserved first and last residue.

V	J	CDR3
TRBV19	TRBJ1-1	CASSAMTGGDTEAFF
TRBV5-6	TRBJ2-1	CASSPIDYPIDEQFF
TRBV27	TRBJ1-2	CASSRTGDGYTF
TRBV2	TRBJ1-2	CASSGSTLSYGYTF
TRBV27	TRBJ2-1	CASSIQDRSSYNEQFF
TRBV6-8	TRBJ2-1	CASRSTSGSYNEQFF
TRBV27	TRBJ2-7	CASSSGSIGYEQYF
TRBV14	TRBJ2-1	CASSPNRGYEQFF
TRBV12-5	TRBJ1-6	CASGLVPGSPLHF
TRBV19	TRBJ2-2	CASSRGTGELFF
TRBV18	TRBJ2-1	CASSPGTSGNNEQFF
TRBV11-2	TRBJ1-1	CASSLDLGQGTPEAFF
TRBV7-6	TRBJ2-5	CASSPQGLPLQETQYF
TRBV7-2	TRBJ2-7	CASSLAASGGTYEQYF
TRBV21-1	TRBJ1-1	CASPPNGGPHMNTEAFF
TRBV28	TRBJ1-1	CASSTPQGAFAEAFF
TRBV7-2	TRBJ1-2	CASSLGQSGSYGYTF
TRBV15	TRBJ1-3	CATSRSLGGLSGNTIYF
TRBV7-9	TRBJ1-2	CASSDPGGLLSGYTF
TRBV7-3	TRBJ2-2	CASSLQGRTGELFF
TRBV5-1	TRBJ2-2	CASSLAGLAYTNTGELFF
TRBV10-2	TRBJ1-1	CASSETSRMNTEAFF
TRBV19	TRBJ1-2	CASTRRGNYGYTF
TRBV25-1	TRBJ2-7	CASRRGEAGGSSYEQYF
TRBV28	TRBJ2-1	CASSFMRGGRYNEQFF
TRBV5-1	TRBJ1-1	CASSTSTEAFF
TRBV5-8	TRBJ2-1	CASRGRTGVDNEQFF
TRBV6-4	TRBJ1-5	CASSDRGRTGGNQPQHF
TRBV5-1	TRBJ1-1	CASSSSDRGLMNTEAFF
TRBV28	TRBJ1-1	CASSRHRLGTANTEAFF
TRBV11-2	TRBJ2-3	CASSLGSGGTDTQYF
TRBV7-9	TRBJ2-1	CASSLGRWEQFF
TRBV24-1	TRBJ2-1	CATSDGFKNNEQFF
TRBV7-2	TRBJ1-2	CASSLAQAVGQDGYTF
TRBV2	TRBJ2-7	CASSLRLDEQYF
TRBV6-6	TRBJ2-5	CASIERGRETQYF
TRBV10-3	TRBJ1-5	CAISESGQLSQPQHF
TRBV5-1	TRBJ2-2	CASSVPTVNTGELFF
TRBV15	TRBJ1-5	CATSRANQPQHF
TRBV28	TRBJ1-2	CASSWTGGLDYGYTF
TRBV30	TRBJ2-1	CAWSGLAGSFDEQFF
TRBV19	TRBJ1-5	CASSPNRGPAGNQPQHF
TRBV7-9	TRBJ2-5	CASSPWVHGTGKLQETQYF
TRBV3-1/TRBV3-2	TRBJ1-2	CASSQSYYGYTF
TRBV27	TRBJ2-7	CASREQGLGDEQYF
TRBV28	TRBJ1-4	CASSPPGLAANEKLFF
TRBV12-3/TRBV12-4	TRBJ2-5	CASSLLVQETQYF
TRBV12-5	TRBJ2-2	CASGPPQRTGELFF
TRBV6-6	TRBJ2-7	CASSMGTTAATEQYF
TRBV18	TRBJ1-4	CASSITAGTGAEKLFF
TRBV27	TRBJ1-1	CASSPYLQIYTEAFF
TRBV28	TRBJ2-6	CASRKSSGANVLTF
TRBV12-3/TRBV12-4	TRBJ2-5	CASSLGGGPGYF
TRBV27	TRBJ1-6	CASSLGGENSPLHF